These T cell receptor beta chains were read from a single sample in a study of cytomegalovirus exposure and HLA in healthy donors. Here immunoSEQ multiplex PCR was the method, and the copy in TCRdb shows in-frame clones only, minus some. Of about 190,000 clones detected, around 84% appear once; the ten largest clones hold roughly 7%. Material for sequencing was PBMCs. Receptors originate from a man younger than 35 in good health and CMV-seropositive. Each CDR3 is given with its conserved first and last residue. A D gene is named only where the DNA matches it firmly. Clone size, where shown, is once, few, many, or a class for clones that have expanded.

D: NA
size: NA
J: TRBJ2-1
V: TRBV7-9
CDR3: CASSLVASRNEQFF
DNA: TGTGCCAGCAGCTTAGTGGCTAGCCGGAATGAGCAGTTCTTC

D: NA
size: NA
J: TRBJ2-5
V: TRBV30
CDR3: CAWRGLRRDSGETQYF
DNA: TGTGCCTGGAGGGGCCTCCGACGGGACTCAGGAGAGACCCAGTACTTC

D: NA
size: NA
J: TRBJ1-5
V: TRBV19
CDR3: CASSIPLGRQPQHF
DNA: TGTGCCAGTAGTATCCCCCTAGGCCGTCAACCCCAGCATTTT

D: NA
size: NA
J: TRBJ2-7
V: TRBV7-2
CDR3: CASSLAGGREQYF
DNA: TGTGCCAGCAGCTTAGCGGGAGGAAGGGAGCAGTACTTC

D: TRBD1
size: NA
J: TRBJ1-5
V: TRBV7-9
CDR3: CASSFTTGDQPQHF
DNA: TGTGCCAGCAGCTTTACTACAGGGGACCAGCCCCAGCATTTT

D: NA
size: few
J: TRBJ2-7
V: TRBV7-2
CDR3: CASSPRDEQYF
DNA: TGTGCCAGCAGCCCTCGGGACGAGCAGTACTTC

D: TRBD2
size: once
J: TRBJ2-3
V: TRBV6-1
CDR3: CASSSGRGADTQYF
DNA: TGTGCCAGCAGTAGCGGGAGAGGGGCCGATACGCAGTATTTT

D: NA
size: NA
J: TRBJ2-1
V: TRBV20-1
CDR3: CSATRESEQFF
DNA: TGCAGTGCTACCCGGGAGTCTGAGCAGTTCTTC

D: TRBD2
size: once
J: TRBJ2-7
V: TRBV7-3
CDR3: CASSLKGLAGGEQYF
DNA: TGTGCCAGCAGCTTAAAAGGCCTAGCGGGAGGGGAGCAGTACTTC

D: NA
size: few
J: TRBJ1-4
V: TRBV13
CDR3: CASSLGTRGNEKLFF
DNA: TGTGCCAGCAGCTTAGGAACCCGGGGTAATGAAAAACTGTTTTTT

D: TRBD2
size: NA
J: TRBJ2-3
V: TRBV30
CDR3: CAWSGGGRTDTQYF
DNA: TGTGCCTGGAGTGGGGGGGGGAGGACAGATACGCAGTATTTT

D: TRBD2
size: once
J: TRBJ2-1
V: TRBV7-2
CDR3: CASSPGLAGYNEQFF
DNA: TGTGCCAGCAGCCCGGGACTAGCGGGCTACAATGAGCAGTTCTTC

D: NA
size: NA
J: TRBJ2-7
V: TRBV7-2
CDR3: CASPEYGISYEQYF
DNA: TGTGCCAGCCCCGAGTATGGTATCTCCTACGAGCAGTACTTC

D: NA
size: NA
J: TRBJ2-7
V: TRBV27
CDR3: CASSRTGFPGSYEQYF
DNA: TGTGCCAGCAGTAGAACCGGGTTCCCGGGCTCCTACGAGCAGTACTTC

D: TRBD2
size: NA
J: TRBJ2-7
V: TRBV4-2
CDR3: CASSQDGTSGVAWEQYF
DNA: TGTGCCAGCAGCCAAGATGGGACTAGCGGAGTAGCTTGGGAGCAGTACTTC

D: NA
size: NA
J: TRBJ2-7
V: TRBV6-5
CDR3: CASFTGDSSYEQYF
DNA: TGTGCCAGCTTCACGGGGGACTCCTCCTACGAGCAGTACTTC

D: TRBD1
size: NA
J: TRBJ1-5
V: TRBV28
CDR3: CASSFPRRQGGRNQPQHF
DNA: TGTGCCAGCAGTTTCCCACGCCGACAGGGGGGGCGCAATCAGCCCCAGCATTTT

D: TRBD2
size: NA
J: TRBJ2-5
V: TRBV4-1
CDR3: CASSISGTETQYF
DNA: TGCGCCAGCAGTATTAGCGGGACAGAGACCCAGTACTTC

D: NA
size: NA
J: TRBJ1-4
V: TRBV7-2
CDR3: CASSLGGFPNEKLFF
DNA: TGTGCCAGCAGCTTAGGTGGCTTCCCTAATGAAAAACTGTTTTTT

D: TRBD1
size: NA
J: TRBJ2-2
V: TRBV7-6
CDR3: CASSSTGRGGELFF
DNA: TGTGCCAGCAGCTCGACAGGGCGTGGAGGGGAGCTGTTTTTT

D: TRBD1
size: NA
J: TRBJ1-2
V: TRBV19
CDR3: CASSIAGQGAGGYTF
DNA: TGTGCCAGTAGTATCGCCGGACAGGGGGCAGGTGGCTACACCTTC

D: TRBD2
size: NA
J: TRBJ2-7
V: TRBV7-3
CDR3: CASSLSGLAGERQYF
DNA: TGTGCCAGCAGCTTAAGTGGCCTAGCGGGCGAGAGGCAGTACTTC

D: NA
size: NA
J: TRBJ1-5
V: TRBV7-2
CDR3: CASSWDTAGNQPQHF
DNA: TGTGCCAGCAGCTGGGACACGGCGGGCAATCAGCCCCAGCATTTT

D: NA
size: NA
J: TRBJ2-2
V: TRBV1
CDR3: CTSSQVSNYLINTGELFF
DNA: TGCACCAGCAGCCAAGTCTCCAACTATCTTATAAACACCGGGGAGCTGTTTTTT

D: NA
size: NA
J: TRBJ2-2
V: TRBV27
CDR3: CASSRGPSGTGELFF
DNA: TGTGCCAGCAGTAGAGGGCCTTCGGGCACCGGGGAGCTGTTTTTT

D: TRBD1
size: NA
J: TRBJ2-3
V: TRBV12-5
CDR3: CASGYRDRGSDTQYF
DNA: TGTGCTAGTGGGTACCGGGACAGGGGTTCAGATACGCAGTATTTT

D: NA
size: NA
J: TRBJ2-7
V: TRBV7-2
CDR3: CASSIRASAGYEQYF
DNA: TGTGCCAGCAGCATCCGGGCCTCGGCGGGCTACGAGCAGTACTTC

D: NA
size: NA
J: TRBJ2-5
V: TRBV11-2
CDR3: CASSFTQTSQETQYF
DNA: TGTGCCAGCAGCTTCACACAGACCTCCCAAGAGACCCAGTACTTC

D: NA
size: NA
J: TRBJ2-3
V: TRBV7-3
CDR3: CASSPWAYTDTQYF
DNA: TGTGCCAGCAGCCCCTGGGCCTACACAGATACGCAGTATTTT

D: TRBD2
size: NA
J: TRBJ2-3
V: TRBV9
CDR3: CASSAPASGITDTQYF
DNA: TGTGCCAGCAGCGCCCCTGCTAGCGGGATTACTGATACGCAGTATTTT

D: NA
size: NA
J: TRBJ2-7
V: TRBV23-1
CDR3: CASRRPSVPRSCSEQYF
DNA: TGCGCCAGCAGGCGTCCCTCGGTCCCTCGTTCTTGTAGCGAGCAGTACTTC

D: TRBD1
size: NA
J: TRBJ2-2
V: TRBV18
CDR3: CASSPGTGGTGELFF
DNA: TGTGCCAGCTCACCAGGGACAGGGGGCACCGGGGAGCTGTTTTTT

D: NA
size: few
J: TRBJ2-7
V: TRBV5-1
CDR3: CASSLAGQGNEQYF
DNA: TGCGCCAGCAGCTTGGCCGGGCAGGGGAACGAGCAGTACTTC

D: NA
size: once
J: TRBJ2-5
V: TRBV28
CDR3: CASISPAGRVETQYF
DNA: TGTGCCAGCATCTCCCCTGCGGGGCGGGTTGAGACCCAGTACTTC

D: TRBD1
size: NA
J: TRBJ2-1
V: TRBV27
CDR3: CASIRQGLGEQFF
DNA: TGTGCCAGCATCAGACAGGGTCTGGGAGAGCAGTTCTTC

D: NA
size: NA
J: TRBJ1-5
V: TRBV6-9
CDR3: CASSSAVYNQPQHF
DNA: TGTGCCAGCAGTTCCGCCGTCTACAATCAGCCCCAGCATTTT

D: NA
size: once
J: TRBJ2-7
V: TRBV2
CDR3: CASRPRTGPEQYF
DNA: TGTGCCAGCAGGCCTCGGACTGGGCCCGAGCAGTACTTC

D: NA
size: few
J: TRBJ2-7
V: TRBV7-2
CDR3: CASTSRDSRSEQYF
DNA: TGTGCCAGCACCTCCCGGGACTCGAGGAGCGAGCAGTACTTC

D: TRBD2
size: NA
J: TRBJ2-1
V: TRBV30
CDR3: CAWSVSGSFNEQFF
DNA: TGTGCCTGGAGTGTAAGCGGGAGTTTCAATGAGCAGTTCTTC

D: TRBD1
size: NA
J: TRBJ2-7
V: TRBV6-5
CDR3: CASSYSPGQRQYF
DNA: TGTGCCAGCAGTTACTCCCCGGGACAGAGGCAGTACTTC

D: NA
size: NA
J: TRBJ1-1
V: TRBV2
CDR3: CASSEMRNTEAFF
DNA: TGTGCCAGCAGTGAAATGAGGAACACTGAAGCTTTCTTT

D: TRBD2
size: NA
J: TRBJ2-3
V: TRBV7-9
CDR3: CASKAGESDTQYF
DNA: TGTGCCAGCAAGGCGGGAGAATCAGATACGCAGTATTTT

D: NA
size: NA
J: TRBJ1-5
V: TRBV9
CDR3: CASSDRQVQPQHF
DNA: TGTGCCAGCAGCGACCGACAGGTCCAGCCCCAGCATTTT

D: NA
size: NA
J: TRBJ2-5
V: TRBV4-3
CDR3: CASSPQLPGQGGETQYF
DNA: TGCGCCAGCAGCCCCCAACTCCCTGGCCAGGGTGGCGAGACCCAGTACTTC

D: TRBD1
size: NA
J: TRBJ1-1
V: TRBV7-3
CDR3: CASSSNRDRLNTEAFF
DNA: TGTGCCAGCAGCTCAAACCGGGACAGGCTTAACACTGAAGCTTTCTTT

D: NA
size: NA
J: TRBJ2-5
V: TRBV2
CDR3: CASTPEYDSRETQYF
DNA: TGTGCCAGCACCCCCGAGTACGACAGTCGAGAGACCCAGTACTTC

D: NA
size: NA
J: TRBJ2-3
V: TRBV29-1
CDR3: CSVDGTRRTDTQYF
DNA: TGCAGCGTTGATGGGACTCGTCGCACAGATACGCAGTATTTT

D: TRBD1
size: NA
J: TRBJ1-2
V: TRBV13
CDR3: CASSFGTGTGFGYTF
DNA: TGTGCCAGCAGCTTCGGAACCGGGACAGGTTTTGGCTACACCTTC

D: TRBD2
size: NA
J: TRBJ2-1
V: TRBV7-3
CDR3: CASSPTLAGEGEQFF
DNA: TGTGCCAGCAGCCCAACCCTAGCGGGGGAAGGCGAGCAGTTCTTC

D: TRBD2
size: once
J: TRBJ2-7
V: TRBV13
CDR3: CASRSGTSDFYEQYF
DNA: TGTGCCAGCAGGTCCGGGACTAGTGATTTTTACGAGCAGTACTTC

D: TRBD2
size: NA
J: TRBJ2-7
V: TRBV5-4
CDR3: CASNLGGRAPYEQYF
DNA: TGTGCCAGCAACTTGGGTGGGAGGGCCCCCTACGAGCAGTACTTC

D: NA
size: NA
J: TRBJ2-7
V: TRBV28
CDR3: CASSLPPLSGRYEQYF
DNA: TGTGCCAGCAGTTTACCTCCCCTTAGTGGGCGCTACGAGCAGTACTTC

D: TRBD1
size: NA
J: TRBJ1-2
V: TRBV11-3
CDR3: CASSLWKSYRGLDGYTF
DNA: TGTGCCAGCAGCTTATGGAAATCGTACAGGGGACTCGATGGCTACACCTTC

D: NA
size: NA
J: TRBJ2-7
V: TRBV11-2
CDR3: CASSPGRGISYEQYF
DNA: TGTGCCAGCAGCCCCGGAAGAGGAATATCCTACGAGCAGTACTTC

D: NA
size: once
J: TRBJ2-1
V: TRBV5-6
CDR3: CASSLGAQGPFF
DNA: TGTGCCAGCAGCTTGGGGGCGCAGGGTCCGTTCTTC

D: NA
size: NA
J: TRBJ2-1
V: TRBV19
CDR3: CASRAGTYNEQFF
DNA: TGTGCCAGTAGGGCCGGGACCTACAATGAGCAGTTCTTC

D: NA
size: NA
J: TRBJ2-3
V: TRBV2
CDR3: CASSEGGRRDTQYF
DNA: TGTGCCAGCAGTGAAGGGGGGAGGAGAGATACGCAGTATTTT